This T cell receptor beta chain was sequenced during a study of molecular identifiers for immune sequencing clone quantification. The CDR3 length is 16 residues. CDR1 and CDR2 from the germline V gene are SSHAT and FNYEAQ (reference sequence). The V segment lost 5 bases and the J segment 6 bases; nucleotides outside the gene matches: 12. TCRdb re-called the PCR reads through MiXCR, storing one row per CDR3 protein. The data hold tens of thousands of distinct CDR3 sequences, with about a fifth observed a single time. This clonotype came up many times. J is TRBJ2-3 and V is TRBV7-7; TRBD1 matches 9 bases. The clonotype was recovered from a human donor in good health. Some libraries in this study had Jurkat cell RNA spiked in. Material: naive CD8+ T cells from blood, with Jurkat cell RNA spiked in. Described subset: FACS-sorted CD8+CD4-CCR7+CD45RA+ naive T cells. In DNA form, the CDR3 reads TGTGCCAGCAGCCCCGCCGGGACAGGGAGAAGGGATACGCAGTATTTT. Protein: CASSPAGTGRRDTQYF.